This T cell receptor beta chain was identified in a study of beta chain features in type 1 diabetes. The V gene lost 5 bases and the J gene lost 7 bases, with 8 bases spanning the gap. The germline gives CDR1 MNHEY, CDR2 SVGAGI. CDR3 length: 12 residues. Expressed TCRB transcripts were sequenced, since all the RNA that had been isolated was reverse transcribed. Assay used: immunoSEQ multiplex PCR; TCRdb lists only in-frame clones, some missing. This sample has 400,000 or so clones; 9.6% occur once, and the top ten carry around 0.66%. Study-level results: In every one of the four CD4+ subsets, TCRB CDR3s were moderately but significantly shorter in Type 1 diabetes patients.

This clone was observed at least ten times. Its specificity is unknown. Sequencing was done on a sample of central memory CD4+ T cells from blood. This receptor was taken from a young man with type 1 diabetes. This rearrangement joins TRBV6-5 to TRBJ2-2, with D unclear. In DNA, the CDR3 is TGTGCCAGCAGTGGCCCCTTCGGGGAGCTGTTTTTT. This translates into CASSGPFGELFF.